The 4 T cell receptor beta chains below all came from one sample that was sequenced in a study of T cell clonality in common variable immunodeficiency. Repertoires were generated with immunoSEQ multiplex PCR, while TCRdb's copy carries only in-frame clones and drops some. This sample shows tens of thousands of clones and no singletons; 2% to 2.5% rests with the ten largest. The sample was peripheral blood mononuclear cells. The source of these receptors is a person between 18 and 75 years old in good health.

This clone was observed a few times. The read is 3 residues too short to cover the CDR3 end, so that end is filled in from the germline J gene. The J gene is TRBJ2-7, the V gene TRBV5-8; 7 bases are shared with TRBD1. The germline gives CDR1 SGHTS, CDR2 YDEGEE. V trimming: 4 bases; J trimming: 2 bases; junction bases outside the gene matches: 9. This CDR3 has 15 amino acids. CDR3 bases read: TGTGCCAGCAGCGTGGGACAGTCCTTTGCCTACGAG. Amino acids: CASSVGQSFAYE. The whole CDR3 reads CASSVGQSFAYEQYF.

This clone was counted at least ten times. The read is 3 residues too short to cover the CDR3 end, so that end is filled in from the germline J gene. The chain recombines TRBV20-1 with TRBJ2-3; TRBD2 matches at 10 bases. Per the germline V gene, CDR1 is DFQATT and CDR2 is SNEGSKA (reference sequence). This CDR3 has 17 residues. Trimming cost V 0 bases and J 7 bases; bases outside gene matches: 13. CDR3 bases read: TGCAGTGCTAGAGATAGGAGTAGCGGGAGGTCCTTGAATACG. This codes for CSARDRSSGRSLNT. The CDR3, in full, reads CSARDRSSGRSLNTQYF.

This clone was found many times. The CDR3 end lies 3 residues beyond the end of the read and is filled in from the germline J gene. V usage is TRBV20-1 and J usage is TRBJ1-1; D possibly corresponds to TRBD1 (5 bases). V dropped 3 bases and J dropped 0 bases, with 14 bases sitting between them. The CDR3 has 15 amino acids. Germline CDR1 and CDR2: DFQATT and SNEGSKA (reference sequence). CDR3 loop: CSASLRQPLNTEAFF. The covered CDR3 bases are TGCAGTGCTAGTTTGAGACAGCCATTGAACACTGAA.

This clone was seen at least ten times. Read coverage stops 3 residues before the CDR3 terminus; the germline J gene supplies the remainder. The rearrangement links TRBV20-1 to TRBJ1-4; D remains ambiguous. This CDR3 is 15 amino acids long. Germline V gene sequence: CDR1 DFQATT, CDR2 SNEGSKA (reference sequence). V dropped 6 bases and J dropped 6 bases, with 20 bases sitting between them. The CDR3 protein is CSATEGGRRDEKLFF. The sequenced part of the CDR3 DNA is TGCAGTGCCACGGAGGGCGGGAGAAGGGATGAAAAA.